Listed below are T cell receptor beta chains from one sample, sequenced in a study of T cell responses to AZD1222 COVID-19 vaccine. This table comes from immunoSEQ multiplex PCR, and its TCRdb copy is limited to in-frame clones, with some not included. Of about 130,000 clones detected, around 86% appear once; the ten largest clones hold about a fifth. Sequencing was performed on peripheral blood, taken on day 0 of AZD1222 vaccination. All receptors come from an adult in good health. The CDR3 runs from the conserved cysteine through the conserved F or W. Each record gives: J gene, clone size, V gene, D gene, CDR3 DNA, CDR3 protein. D genes are given only for firm matches. Part of the rows lack a size; the others show once, few, many or a class for expanded clones.

J gene: TRBJ1-4
clone size: -
V gene: TRBV9
D gene: -
CDR3 DNA: TGTGCCAGCAGCCCAGGCCAGGGTTCCGCTAATGAAAAACTGTTTTTT
CDR3 protein: CASSPGQGSANEKLFF

J gene: TRBJ2-2
clone size: once
V gene: TRBV7-2
D gene: TRBD2
CDR3 DNA: TGTGCCAGCAGCTGGCGGGGGGGCGACACCGGGGAGCTGTTTTTT
CDR3 protein: CASSWRGGDTGELFF

J gene: TRBJ1-6
clone size: -
V gene: TRBV7-8
D gene: -
CDR3 DNA: TGTGCCAGCAGCTTAGCGAGGGGGAGGGATTCACCCCTCCACTTT
CDR3 protein: CASSLARGRDSPLHF

J gene: TRBJ2-1
clone size: -
V gene: TRBV11-1
D gene: TRBD1
CDR3 DNA: TGTGCCAGCAGCGAGGGACAGGGCCCCTACAATGAGCAGTTCTTC
CDR3 protein: CASSEGQGPYNEQFF

J gene: TRBJ1-5
clone size: -
V gene: TRBV10-1
D gene: TRBD1
CDR3 DNA: TGCGCCAGCAGGGAGGTGGTATGGGGACAGATCAATCAGCCCCAGCATTTT
CDR3 protein: CASREVVWGQINQPQHF

J gene: TRBJ1-1
clone size: -
V gene: TRBV5-6
D gene: -
CDR3 DNA: TGTGCCAGCAGCCAGCCGGGGGGAAACACTGAAGCTTTCTTT
CDR3 protein: CASSQPGGNTEAFF

J gene: TRBJ1-1
clone size: -
V gene: TRBV27
D gene: -
CDR3 DNA: TGTGCCAGCAGGTTTTTGTTGGGAACTGAAGCTTTCTTT
CDR3 protein: CASRFLLGTEAFF

J gene: TRBJ2-7
clone size: -
V gene: TRBV28
D gene: -
CDR3 DNA: TGTGCCAGCAGTCCGATGGAGGGCCACTACTACGAGCAGTACTTC
CDR3 protein: CASSPMEGHYYEQYF

J gene: TRBJ1-1
clone size: -
V gene: TRBV7-2
D gene: -
CDR3 DNA: TGTGCCAGCAGCTTAGCGAGGGGTAAGGGTGAAGCTTTCTTT
CDR3 protein: CASSLARGKGEAFF

J gene: TRBJ1-4
clone size: -
V gene: TRBV2
D gene: TRBD1
CDR3 DNA: TGTGCCAGCAGTGAAGAGATCTGGACAGGGGAAAAACTGTTTTTT
CDR3 protein: CASSEEIWTGEKLFF

J gene: TRBJ2-3
clone size: -
V gene: TRBV14
D gene: -
CDR3 DNA: TGTGCCAGCAGGCAAGGGGGGGGCCCGGCAGATACGCAGTATTTT
CDR3 protein: CASRQGGGPADTQYF

J gene: TRBJ1-4
clone size: once
V gene: TRBV9
D gene: -
CDR3 DNA: TGTGCCAGCAGCGTTTCCCCCGCAACTAATGAAAAACTGTTTTTT
CDR3 protein: CASSVSPATNEKLFF

J gene: TRBJ2-5
clone size: -
V gene: TRBV20-1
D gene: -
CDR3 DNA: TGCAGGGTCGGGCTTAACCACTTC
CDR3 protein: CRVGLNHF